This T cell receptor beta chain derives from a study of response to subunit inactivated influenza vaccine. V was trimmed by 10 bases and J by 4 bases, leaving 13 bases between them. The CDR3 consists of 12 residues. Germline V gene sequence: CDR1 MNHEY, CDR2 SVGEGT. Study-level results: Authors suggested seasonal influenza vaccinations each recruit few new T cells.

TCRdb reprocessed the RT-PCR reads with MiXCR, giving one entry per CDR3 protein. The sample shows approximately 500,000 distinct CDR3 sequences, over 10% of them seen only once. This clonotype was counted a few times. Antigen unknown. This sequence was found in a man in his fifties who received an inactivated influenza vaccine. This chain joins TRBV6-2 or TRBV6-3 and TRBJ1-1, with no clear D. The sequencing used PBMCs from blood, collected 45 days after vaccination. The CDR3 sequence: CATLSLGTEAFF. CDR3 coding DNA: TGTGCCACACTCAGTCTGGGCACTGAAGCTTTCTTT.